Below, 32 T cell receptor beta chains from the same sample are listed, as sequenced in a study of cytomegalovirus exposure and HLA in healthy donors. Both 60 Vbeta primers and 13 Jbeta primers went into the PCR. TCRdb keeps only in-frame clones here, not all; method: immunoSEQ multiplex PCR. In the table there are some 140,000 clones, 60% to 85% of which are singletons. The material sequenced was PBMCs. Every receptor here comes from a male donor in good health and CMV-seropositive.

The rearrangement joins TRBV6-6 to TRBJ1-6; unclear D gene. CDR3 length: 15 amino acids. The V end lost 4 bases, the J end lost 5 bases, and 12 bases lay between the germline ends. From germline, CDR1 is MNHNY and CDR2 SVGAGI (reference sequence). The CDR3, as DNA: TGTGCCAGCAGTTCCATCACGGGAGATAATTCACCCCTCCACTTT. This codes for CASSSITGDNSPLHF.

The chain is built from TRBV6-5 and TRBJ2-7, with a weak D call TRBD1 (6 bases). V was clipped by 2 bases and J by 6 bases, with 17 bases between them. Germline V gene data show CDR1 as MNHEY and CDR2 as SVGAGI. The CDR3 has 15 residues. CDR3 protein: CASSYAPGTPSEQYF. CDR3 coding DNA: TGTGCCAGCAGTTACGCGCCGGGGACACCGTCCGAGCAGTACTTC.

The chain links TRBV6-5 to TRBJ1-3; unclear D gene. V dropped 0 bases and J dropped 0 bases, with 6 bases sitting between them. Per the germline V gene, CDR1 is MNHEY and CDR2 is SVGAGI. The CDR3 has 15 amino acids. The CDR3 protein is CASSYSSNSGNTIYF. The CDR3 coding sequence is TGTGCCAGCAGTTACTCGTCCAACTCTGGAAACACCATATATTTT.

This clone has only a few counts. CDR3 coding DNA: TGTGCCAGCAGCCTAAGTCCCGGGCTAGCGACCTACGAGCAGTACTTC. Protein product: CASSLSPGLATYEQYF. The chain couples TRBV7-2 to TRBJ2-7; D perhaps matches TRBD2 (6 bases). V shed 5 bases and J shed 2 bases, with 19 bases lying between them. The CDR3 sequence is 16 residues long. Germline V gene data show CDR1 as SGHTA and CDR2 as FQGNSA. The variable domain in full, with the rest retrieved from reference TRBV7-2 and TRBJ2-7, is GAGVSQSPSNKVTEKGKDVELRCDPISGHTALYWYRQSLGQGLEFLIYFQGNSAPDKSGLPSDRFSAERTGGSVSTLTIQRTQQEDSAVYLCASSLSPGLATYEQYFGPGTRLTVT.

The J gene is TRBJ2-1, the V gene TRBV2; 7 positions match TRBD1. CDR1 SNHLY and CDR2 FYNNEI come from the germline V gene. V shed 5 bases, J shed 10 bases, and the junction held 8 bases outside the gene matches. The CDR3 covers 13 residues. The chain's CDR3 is CASSSTGAREQFF. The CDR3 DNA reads TGTGCCAGCAGTTCCACAGGGGCGCGGGAGCAGTTCTTC.

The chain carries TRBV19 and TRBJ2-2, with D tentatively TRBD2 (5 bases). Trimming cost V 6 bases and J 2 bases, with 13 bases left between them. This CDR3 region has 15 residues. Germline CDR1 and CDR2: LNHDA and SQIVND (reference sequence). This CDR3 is CASRRLAPNTGELFF. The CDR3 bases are TGTGCCAGTAGGCGGCTAGCTCCCAACACCGGGGAGCTGTTTTTT.

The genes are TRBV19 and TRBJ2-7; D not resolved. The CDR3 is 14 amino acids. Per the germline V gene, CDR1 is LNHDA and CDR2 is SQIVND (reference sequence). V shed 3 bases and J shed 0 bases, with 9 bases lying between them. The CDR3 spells CASSIHRGSYEQYF. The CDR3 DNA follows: TGTGCCAGTAGTATTCATCGAGGCTCCTACGAGCAGTACTTC.

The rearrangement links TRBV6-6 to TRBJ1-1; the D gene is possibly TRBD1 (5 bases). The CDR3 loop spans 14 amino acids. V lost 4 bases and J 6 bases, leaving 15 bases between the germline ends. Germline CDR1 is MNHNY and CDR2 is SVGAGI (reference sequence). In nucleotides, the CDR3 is TGTGCCAGCAGTTCCGACAGTGGATGGGCTGAAGCTTTCTTT. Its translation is CASSSDSGWAEAFF.

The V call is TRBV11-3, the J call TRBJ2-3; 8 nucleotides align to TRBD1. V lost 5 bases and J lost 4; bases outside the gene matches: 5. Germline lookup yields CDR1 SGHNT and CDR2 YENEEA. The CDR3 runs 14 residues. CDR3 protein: CASSGRRGPDTQYF. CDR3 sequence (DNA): TGTGCCAGCAGCGGGCGCAGGGGGCCAGATACGCAGTATTTT.

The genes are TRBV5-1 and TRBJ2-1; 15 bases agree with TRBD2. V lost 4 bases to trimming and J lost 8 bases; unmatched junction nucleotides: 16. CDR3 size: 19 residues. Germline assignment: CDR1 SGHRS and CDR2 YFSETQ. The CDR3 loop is CASSQPSGLAGGPGDEQFF. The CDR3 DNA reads TGCGCCAGCAGCCAACCATCCGGACTAGCGGGAGGGCCTGGGGATGAGCAGTTCTTC.

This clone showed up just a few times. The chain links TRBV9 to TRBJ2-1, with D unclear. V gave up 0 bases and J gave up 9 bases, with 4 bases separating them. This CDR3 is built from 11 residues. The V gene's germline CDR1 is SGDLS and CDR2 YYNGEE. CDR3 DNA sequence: TGTGCCAGCAGCGTAGCCGGTGAGCAGTTCTTC. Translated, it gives CASSVAGEQFF.

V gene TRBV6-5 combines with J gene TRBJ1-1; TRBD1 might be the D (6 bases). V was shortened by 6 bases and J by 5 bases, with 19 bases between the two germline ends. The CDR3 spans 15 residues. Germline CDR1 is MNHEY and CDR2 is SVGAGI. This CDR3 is CASSPRDTLTTEAFF. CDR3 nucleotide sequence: TGTGCCAGCAGCCCCCGGGACACCTTGACGACTGAAGCTTTCTTT.

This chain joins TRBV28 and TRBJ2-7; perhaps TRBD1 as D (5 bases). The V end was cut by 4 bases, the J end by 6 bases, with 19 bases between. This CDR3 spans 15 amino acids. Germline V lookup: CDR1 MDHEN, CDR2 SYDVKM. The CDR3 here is CASSSPTPDSSEQYF. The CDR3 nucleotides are TGTGCCAGCAGTTCACCCACCCCTGACAGTAGCGAGCAGTACTTC.

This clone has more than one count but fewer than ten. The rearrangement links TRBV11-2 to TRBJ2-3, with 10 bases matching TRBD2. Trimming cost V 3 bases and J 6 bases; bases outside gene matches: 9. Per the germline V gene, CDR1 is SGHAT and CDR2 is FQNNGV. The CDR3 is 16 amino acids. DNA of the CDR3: TGTGCCAGCAGCTTCCCCAGCGGGGGGGTCTATGATACGCAGTATTTT. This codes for CASSFPSGGVYDTQYF. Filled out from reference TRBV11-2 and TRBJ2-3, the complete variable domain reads EAGVAQSPRYKIIEKRQSVAFWCNPISGHATLYWYQQILGQGPKLLIQFQNNGVVDDSQLPKDRFSAERLKGVDSTLKIQPAKLEDSAVYLCASSFPSGGVYDTQYFGPGTRLTVL.

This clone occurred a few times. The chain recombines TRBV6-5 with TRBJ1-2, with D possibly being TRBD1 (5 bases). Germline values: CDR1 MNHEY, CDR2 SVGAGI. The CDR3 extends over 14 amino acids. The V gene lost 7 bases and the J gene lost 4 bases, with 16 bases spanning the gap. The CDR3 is CASIDRDSGYGYTF. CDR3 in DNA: TGTGCCAGCATCGACCGGGACTCGGGCTATGGCTACACCTTC.

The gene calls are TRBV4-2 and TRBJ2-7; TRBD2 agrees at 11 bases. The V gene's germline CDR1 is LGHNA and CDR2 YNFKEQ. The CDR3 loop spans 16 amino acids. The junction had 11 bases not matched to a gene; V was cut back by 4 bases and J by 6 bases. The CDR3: CASSPLAGAPGGEQYF. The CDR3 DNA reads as TGTGCCAGCAGCCCACTAGCGGGGGCCCCCGGGGGCGAGCAGTACTTC.

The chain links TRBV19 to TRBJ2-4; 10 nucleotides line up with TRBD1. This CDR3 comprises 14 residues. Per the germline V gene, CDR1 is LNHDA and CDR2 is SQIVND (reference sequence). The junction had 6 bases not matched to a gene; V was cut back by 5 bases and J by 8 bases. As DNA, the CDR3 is TGTGCCAGTAGTCCCGGGACAGGGGTTGACATTCAGTACTTC. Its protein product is CASSPGTGVDIQYF.

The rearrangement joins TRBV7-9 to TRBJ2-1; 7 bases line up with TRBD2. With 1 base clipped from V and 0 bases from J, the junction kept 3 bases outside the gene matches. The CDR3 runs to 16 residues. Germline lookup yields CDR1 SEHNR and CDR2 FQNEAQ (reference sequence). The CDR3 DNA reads TGTGCCAGCAGCTTAGTTACGGGAGGCTCCTACAATGAGCAGTTCTTC. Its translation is CASSLVTGGSYNEQFF.

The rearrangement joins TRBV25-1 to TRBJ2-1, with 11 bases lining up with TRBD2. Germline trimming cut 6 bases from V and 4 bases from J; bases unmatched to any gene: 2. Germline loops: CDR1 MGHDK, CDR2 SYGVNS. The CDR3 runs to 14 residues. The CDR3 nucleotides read TGTGCCAGCAGCACTAGCGGGGGATACAATGAGCAGTTCTTC. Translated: CASSTSGGYNEQFF.

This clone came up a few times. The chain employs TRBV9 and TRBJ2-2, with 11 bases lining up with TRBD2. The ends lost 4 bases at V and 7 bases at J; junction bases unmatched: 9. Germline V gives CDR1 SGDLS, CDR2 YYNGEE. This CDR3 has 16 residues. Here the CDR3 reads CASSTGLAGLHGELFF. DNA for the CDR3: TGTGCCAGCAGCACCGGACTAGCGGGCCTACACGGGGAGCTGTTTTTT.

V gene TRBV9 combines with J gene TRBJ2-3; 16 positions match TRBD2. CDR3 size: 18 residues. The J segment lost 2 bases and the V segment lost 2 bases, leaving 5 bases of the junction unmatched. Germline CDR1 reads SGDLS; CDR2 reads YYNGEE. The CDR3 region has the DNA TGTGCCAGCAGCGTCGGGACTAGCGGGGGGGCTATCACAGATACGCAGTATTTT. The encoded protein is CASSVGTSGGAITDTQYF.

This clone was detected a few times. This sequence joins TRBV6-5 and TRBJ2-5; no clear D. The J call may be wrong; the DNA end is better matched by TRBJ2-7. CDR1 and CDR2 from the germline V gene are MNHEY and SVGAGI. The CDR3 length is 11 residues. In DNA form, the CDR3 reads TGTGCCAGCAGTACCGACTACGAGCAGTACTTC. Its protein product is CASSTDYEQYF.

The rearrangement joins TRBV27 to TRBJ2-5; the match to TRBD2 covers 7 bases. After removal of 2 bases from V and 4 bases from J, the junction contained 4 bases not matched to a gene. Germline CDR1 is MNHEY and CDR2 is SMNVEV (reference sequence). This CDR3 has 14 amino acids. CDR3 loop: CASSLIGGGETQYF. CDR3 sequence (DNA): TGTGCCAGCAGTTTAATTGGCGGGGGAGAGACCCAGTACTTC.

CDR3 residues: CQLLPGGAGQPQHF. CDR3 in DNA: TGTCAACTTCTCCCGGGGGGGGCGGGACAGCCCCAGCATTTT. The chain carries TRBV6-1 and TRBJ1-5, with D possibly matching TRBD1 (6 bases). The CDR3 extends over 14 amino acids. Germline-derived CDR1 and CDR2 are MNHNS and SASEGT.

Written as DNA, the CDR3 is TGTGCCAGCTCACCACGTCTGTACGAGCAGTACTTC. Its protein is CASSPRLYEQYF. The chain combines TRBV18 with TRBJ2-7, with no clear D. Deletions cut 1 base from V and 4 bases from J, with 5 bases between. The germline gives CDR1 KGHSH, CDR2 LQKENI. The length of the CDR3 is 12 residues.

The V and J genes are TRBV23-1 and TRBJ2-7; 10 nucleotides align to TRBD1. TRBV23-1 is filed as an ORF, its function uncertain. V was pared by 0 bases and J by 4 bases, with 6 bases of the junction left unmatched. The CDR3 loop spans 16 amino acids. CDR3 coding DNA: TGCGCCAGCAGTCAATCGCCCTCGGGACAGGGGTACGAGCAGTACTTC. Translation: CASSQSPSGQGYEQYF.

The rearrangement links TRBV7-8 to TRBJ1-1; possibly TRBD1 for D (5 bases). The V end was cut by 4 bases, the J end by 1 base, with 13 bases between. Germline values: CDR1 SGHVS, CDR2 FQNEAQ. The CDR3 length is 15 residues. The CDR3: CASSSTVGKNTEAFF. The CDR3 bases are TGTGCCAGCAGCTCGACAGTTGGTAAGAACACTGAAGCTTTCTTT.

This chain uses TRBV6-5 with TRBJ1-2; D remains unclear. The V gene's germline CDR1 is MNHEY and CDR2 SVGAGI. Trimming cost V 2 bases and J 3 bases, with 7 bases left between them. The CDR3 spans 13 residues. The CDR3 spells CASSYGSYYGYTF. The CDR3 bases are TGTGCCAGCAGTTACGGGAGTTACTATGGCTACACCTTC.

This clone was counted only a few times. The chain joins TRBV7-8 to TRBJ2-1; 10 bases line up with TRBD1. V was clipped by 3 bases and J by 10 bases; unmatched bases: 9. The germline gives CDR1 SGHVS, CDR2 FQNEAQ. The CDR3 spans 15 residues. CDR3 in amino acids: CASSFDRGQLKEQFF. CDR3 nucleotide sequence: TGTGCCAGCAGCTTCGACAGGGGGCAGTTGAAGGAGCAGTTCTTC.

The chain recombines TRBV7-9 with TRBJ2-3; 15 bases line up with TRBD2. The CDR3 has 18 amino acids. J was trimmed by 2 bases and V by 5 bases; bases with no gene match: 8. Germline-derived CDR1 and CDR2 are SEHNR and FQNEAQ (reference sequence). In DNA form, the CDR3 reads TGTGCCAGCAGCCCCGGGACTAGCGGGGGGCCGTACACAGATACGCAGTATTTT. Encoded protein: CASSPGTSGGPYTDTQYF.

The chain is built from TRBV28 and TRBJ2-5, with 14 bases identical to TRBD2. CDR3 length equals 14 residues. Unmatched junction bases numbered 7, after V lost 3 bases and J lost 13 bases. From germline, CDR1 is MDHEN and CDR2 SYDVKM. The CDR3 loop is CASSFAGTSGRPYF. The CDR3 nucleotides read TGTGCCAGCAGTTTCGCCGGGACTAGCGGGAGACCGTACTTC.

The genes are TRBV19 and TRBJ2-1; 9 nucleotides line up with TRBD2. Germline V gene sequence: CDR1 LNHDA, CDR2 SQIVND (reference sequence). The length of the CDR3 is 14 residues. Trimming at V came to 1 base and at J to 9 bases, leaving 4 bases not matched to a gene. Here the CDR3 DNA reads TGTGCCAGTAGTATAGGCGGGAGGGGCGGTGAGCAGTTCTTC. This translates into CASSIGGRGGEQFF.